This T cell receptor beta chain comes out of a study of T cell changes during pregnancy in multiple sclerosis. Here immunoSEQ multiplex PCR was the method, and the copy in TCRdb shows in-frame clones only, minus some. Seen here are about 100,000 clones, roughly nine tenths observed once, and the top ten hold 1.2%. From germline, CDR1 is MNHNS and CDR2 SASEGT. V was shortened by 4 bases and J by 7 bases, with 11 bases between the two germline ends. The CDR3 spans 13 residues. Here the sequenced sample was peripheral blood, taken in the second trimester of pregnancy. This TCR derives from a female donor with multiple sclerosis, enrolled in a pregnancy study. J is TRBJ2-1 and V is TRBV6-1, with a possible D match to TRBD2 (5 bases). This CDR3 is CASSGSLGNEQFF. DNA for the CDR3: TGTGCCAGCAGTGGGTCACTAGGAAATGAGCAGTTCTTC.